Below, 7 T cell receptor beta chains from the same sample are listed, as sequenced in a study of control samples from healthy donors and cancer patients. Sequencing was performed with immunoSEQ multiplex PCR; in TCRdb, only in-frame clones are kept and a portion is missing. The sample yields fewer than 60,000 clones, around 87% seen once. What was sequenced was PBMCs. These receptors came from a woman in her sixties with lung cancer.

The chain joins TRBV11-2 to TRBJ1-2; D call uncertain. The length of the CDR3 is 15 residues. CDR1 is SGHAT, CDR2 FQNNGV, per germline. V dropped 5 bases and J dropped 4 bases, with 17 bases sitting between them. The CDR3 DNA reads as TGTGCCAGCAGCCCCTTTGACCGTCCGCCCTATGGCTACACCTTC. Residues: CASSPFDRPPYGYTF.

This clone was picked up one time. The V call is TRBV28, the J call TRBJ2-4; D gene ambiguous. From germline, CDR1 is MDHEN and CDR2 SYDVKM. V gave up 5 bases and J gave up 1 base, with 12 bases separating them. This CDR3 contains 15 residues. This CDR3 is CASSPEAGAKNIQYF. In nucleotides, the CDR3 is TGTGCCAGCAGTCCGGAAGCTGGGGCCAAAAACATTCAGTACTTC.

CDR3 nucleotides: TGTGCCAGCAGCCGATGGGACTTGCTGAACAATGAGCAGTTCTTC. This sequence encodes CASSRWDLLNNEQFF. The chain links TRBV11-2 to TRBJ2-1, with D perhaps matching TRBD2 (6 bases). Trimming stripped 5 bases from V and 5 bases from J, with 16 bases between. Germline V gives CDR1 SGHAT, CDR2 FQNNGV. This CDR3 contains 15 residues.

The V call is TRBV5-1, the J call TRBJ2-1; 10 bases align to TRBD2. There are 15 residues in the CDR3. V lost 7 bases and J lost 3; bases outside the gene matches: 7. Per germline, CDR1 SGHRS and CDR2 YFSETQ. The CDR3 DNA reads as TGCGCCAGCGGGACAGGACTAGCGGACTACAATGAGCAGTTCTTC. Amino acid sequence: CASGTGLADYNEQFF.

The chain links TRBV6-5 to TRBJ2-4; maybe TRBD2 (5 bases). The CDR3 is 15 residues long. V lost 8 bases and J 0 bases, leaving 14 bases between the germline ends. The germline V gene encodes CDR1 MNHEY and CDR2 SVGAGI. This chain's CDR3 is CASRTGKLAKNIQYF. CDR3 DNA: TGTGCCAGCCGCACGGGGAAATTAGCCAAAAACATTCAGTACTTC.

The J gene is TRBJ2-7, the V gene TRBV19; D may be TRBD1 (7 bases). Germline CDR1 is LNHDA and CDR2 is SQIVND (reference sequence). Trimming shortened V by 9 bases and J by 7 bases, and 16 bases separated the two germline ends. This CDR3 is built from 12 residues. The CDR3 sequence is CASTDRAGEQYF. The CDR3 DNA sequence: TGTGCCAGCACCGACAGGGCGGGAGAGCAGTACTTC.

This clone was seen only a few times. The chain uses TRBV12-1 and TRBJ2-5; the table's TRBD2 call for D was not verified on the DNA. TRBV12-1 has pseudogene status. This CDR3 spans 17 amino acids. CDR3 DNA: TGTGCCAGCAGCTTTGCGCATTCACTGTACGAGCAAGAGACCCAGTACTTC. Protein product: CASSFAHSLYEQETQYF.